Listed here is a single TCR beta chain. The data originate from a study of tissue T cells after allogeneic stem cell transplantation. At the level of the study: Adult allogeneic hematopoietic cell transplant recipients with steroid-refractory graft-versus-host disease were prospectively enrolled for research autopsy. Where cell numbers permitted, CD3+ T cells were sorted from preserved blood and marrow.

Data came from immunoSEQ multiplex PCR; TCRdb stores just in-frame clones and leaves some out. In the table there are tens of thousands of clones, roughly 92% of which are singletons. This CDR3 contains 15 residues. V gave up 5 bases and J gave up 4 bases, with 15 bases separating them. CDR1 SGHTA and CDR2 FQGNSA come from the germline V gene. This TCR was sampled from a woman aged 40-69 years who later had graft-versus-host disease after an allogeneic stem cell transplant. This chain uses TRBV7-2 with TRBJ1-3; D not certain. The sequences come from blood, collected before transplantation. CDR3 sequence (DNA): TGTGCCAGCAGCCCCGGACTGGCGGGGGGAAACACCATATATTTT. Protein sequence: CASSPGLAGGNTIYF.